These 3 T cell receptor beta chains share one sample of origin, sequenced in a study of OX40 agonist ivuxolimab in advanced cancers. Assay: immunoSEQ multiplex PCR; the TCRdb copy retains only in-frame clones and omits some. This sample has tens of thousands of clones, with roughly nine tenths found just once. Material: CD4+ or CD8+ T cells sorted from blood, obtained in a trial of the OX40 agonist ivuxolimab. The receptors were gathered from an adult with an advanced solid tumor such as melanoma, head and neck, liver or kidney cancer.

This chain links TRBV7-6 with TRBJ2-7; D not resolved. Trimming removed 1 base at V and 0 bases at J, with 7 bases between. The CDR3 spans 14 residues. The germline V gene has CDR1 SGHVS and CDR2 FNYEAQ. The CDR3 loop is CASSLVQGSYEQYF. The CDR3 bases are TGTGCCAGCAGCTTAGTGCAAGGCTCCTACGAGCAGTACTTC.

CDR3 bases: TGCGCCAGCAGCCCCCGAGGGGGGATGGATGAAAAACTGTTTTTT. It specifies CASSPRGGMDEKLFF. The chain uses TRBV4-1 and TRBJ1-4; TRBD1 is a possible D gene (6 bases). The V gene lost 4 bases and the J gene lost 6 bases, with 15 bases spanning the gap. The CDR3 extends over 15 amino acids. Germline V gene lookup returns CDR1 MGHRA and CDR2 YSYEKL.

CDR3 in DNA: TGTGCCAGTAGTTTTTCGGGACAGGGGAATCAGCCCCAGCATTTT. Translated, it gives CASSFSGQGNQPQHF. This chain uses TRBV19 with TRBJ1-5, with 10 bases matching TRBD1. This CDR3 is built from 15 residues. Germline lookup yields CDR1 LNHDA and CDR2 SQIVND (reference sequence). With 5 bases clipped from V and 4 bases from J, the junction kept 5 bases outside the gene matches.